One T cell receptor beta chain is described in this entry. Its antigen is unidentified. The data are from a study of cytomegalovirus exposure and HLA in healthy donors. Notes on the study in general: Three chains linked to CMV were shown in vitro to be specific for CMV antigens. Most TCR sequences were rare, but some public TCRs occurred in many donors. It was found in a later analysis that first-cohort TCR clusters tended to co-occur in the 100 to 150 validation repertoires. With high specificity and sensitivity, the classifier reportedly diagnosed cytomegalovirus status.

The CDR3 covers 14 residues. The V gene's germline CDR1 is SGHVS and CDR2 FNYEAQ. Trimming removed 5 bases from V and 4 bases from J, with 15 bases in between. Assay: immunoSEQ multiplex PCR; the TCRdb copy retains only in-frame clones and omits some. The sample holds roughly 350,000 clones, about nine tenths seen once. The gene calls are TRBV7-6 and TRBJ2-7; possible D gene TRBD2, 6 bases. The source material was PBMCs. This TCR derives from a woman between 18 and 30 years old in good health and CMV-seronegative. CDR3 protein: CASSPGVSLYEQYF. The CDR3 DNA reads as TGTGCCAGCAGCCCGGGAGTCTCGCTGTACGAGCAGTACTTC.